The sequence of this T cell receptor beta chain was determined in a study of cytomegalovirus exposure and HLA in healthy donors. A remark on this clone: The antigen is undetermined.

Germline CDR1 is MNHNS and CDR2 is SASEGT. The CDR3 covers 14 residues. V gave up 6 bases and J gave up 9 bases, with 20 bases separating them. PCR was performed using 60 Vbeta and 13 Jbeta primers. Sequencing used immunoSEQ multiplex PCR; TCRdb keeps in-frame clones, though not all of them. The sample includes some 100,000 clones, more than 70% of them seen just once. General study findings and limits: An analysis that was carried out later associated fewer than 20,000 TCR beta sequences with HLA alleles at 0.05 false discovery rate.

Sample: PBMCs. This chain joins TRBV6-1 and TRBJ2-5, with no clear D. This TCR was sampled from a man aged 30-40 years in good health and CMV-seronegative. The DNA of the CDR3 is TGTGCCAGCAGGACGGTGAGGTCAAGAGACTCCCAGTACTTC. Protein product: CASRTVRSRDSQYF.